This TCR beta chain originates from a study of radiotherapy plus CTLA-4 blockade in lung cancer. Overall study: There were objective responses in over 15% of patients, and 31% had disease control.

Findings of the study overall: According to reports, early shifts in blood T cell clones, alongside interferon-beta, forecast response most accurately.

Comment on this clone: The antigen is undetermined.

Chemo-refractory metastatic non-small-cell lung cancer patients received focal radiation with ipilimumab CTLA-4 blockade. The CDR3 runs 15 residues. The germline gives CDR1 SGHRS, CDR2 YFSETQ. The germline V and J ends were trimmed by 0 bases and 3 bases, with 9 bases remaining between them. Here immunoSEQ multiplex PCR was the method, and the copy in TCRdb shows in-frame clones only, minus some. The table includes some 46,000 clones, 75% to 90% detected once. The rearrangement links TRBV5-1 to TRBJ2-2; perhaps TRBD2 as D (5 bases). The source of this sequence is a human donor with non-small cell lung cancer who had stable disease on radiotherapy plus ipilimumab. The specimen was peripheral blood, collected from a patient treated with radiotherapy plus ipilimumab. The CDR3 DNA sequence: TGCGCCAGCAGCTTGGATCCTAGCTACACCGGGGAGCTGTTTTTT. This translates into CASSLDPSYTGELFF.